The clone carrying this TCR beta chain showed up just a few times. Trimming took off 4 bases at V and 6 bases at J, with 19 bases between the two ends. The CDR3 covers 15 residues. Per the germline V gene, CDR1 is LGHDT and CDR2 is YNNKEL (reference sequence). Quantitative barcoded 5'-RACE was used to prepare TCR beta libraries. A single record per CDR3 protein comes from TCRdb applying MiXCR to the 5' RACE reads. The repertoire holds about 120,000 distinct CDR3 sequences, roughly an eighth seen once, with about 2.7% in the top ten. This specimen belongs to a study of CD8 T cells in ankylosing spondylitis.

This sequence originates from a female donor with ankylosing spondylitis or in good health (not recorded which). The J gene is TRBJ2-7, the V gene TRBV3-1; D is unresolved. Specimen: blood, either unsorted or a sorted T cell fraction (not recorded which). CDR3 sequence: CASSPTGGAVGEQYF. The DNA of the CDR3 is TGTGCCAGCAGCCCTACTGGCGGTGCGGTCGGCGAGCAGTACTTC.